Detailed here is one TCR beta chain. CDR3 size: 14 residues. The V end was cut by 0 bases, the J end by 4 bases, with 9 bases between. Germline V gives CDR1 MGHDK, CDR2 SYGVNS. A quantity of about 0.5 to 1 ug RNA underwent reverse transcription using random hexamers. MiXCR, applied by TCRdb to the immunoSEQ multiplex PCR reads, yields one record per CDR3 protein. The sample gives about 200,000 distinct CDR3 sequences, 85% to 95% of which show up once; 0.1% is in the top ten. These data come from a study of CD8 T cells in Susac syndrome. Sequencing of TCR beta, carried out with a high-throughput approach, was applied to CD8+ and CD4+ T cells from the blood.

The specimen was CD4+ T cells from PBMCs. The rearrangement joins TRBV25-1 to TRBJ1-2; D not certain. The clonotype comes from a human donor in good health. For the CDR3, the DNA is TGTGCCAGCAGTGAATACGACCGACGCTATGGCTACACCTTC. Translating it yields CASSEYDRRYGYTF.